One and the same sample provided the 9 T cell receptor beta chains below, sequenced in a study of CD8+CD57+ T cells in acquired aplastic anemia. Patients selected for sequencing had displayed CD8+CD57+ cell expansion by flow cytometry. CDR3 and TCR beta VDJ profiling relied on genomic DNA as the template. TCRdb re-derived calls from the reads in MiXCR, one entry per CDR3 protein. The sample shows around 200,000 distinct CDR3 sequences, around three fifths of them seen only once. The material sequenced was sorted CD4+, CD8+, or CD8+CD57+ T cells (not recorded which) from PBMCs. The source of these receptors is a human donor with aplastic anemia.

This sequence joins TRBV20-1 and TRBJ2-1, with TRBD1 as a possible D gene (7 bases). Between the trimmed V and J ends, which lost 2 bases and 8 bases, there was a span of 13 bases. In germline, CDR1 is DFQATT, CDR2 SNEGSKA (reference sequence). This CDR3 is 13 amino acids long. CDR3 sequence reads: CSARSGGIDEQFF. In DNA form, the CDR3 reads TGCAGTGCTAGATCAGGGGGGATCGATGAGCAGTTCTTC.

This clonotype is a singleton in its sample. This chain joins TRBV5-1 and TRBJ2-1, with 7 bases lining up with TRBD1. CDR3 length: 14 residues. V lost 0 bases, J lost 5 bases, and 2 bases stayed unmatched. The germline V gene encodes CDR1 SGHRS and CDR2 YFSETQ. The CDR3 loop is CASSLDRGNNEQFF. The CDR3 DNA is TGCGCCAGCAGCTTGGACAGGGGAAACAATGAGCAGTTCTTC.

Points on this clonotype: A junction end diverges from the germline sequence, so it may reflect a read error. The gene calls are TRBV20-1 and TRBJ2-5; 8 bases line up with TRBD2. The germline V gene encodes CDR1 DFQATT and CDR2 SNEGSKA (reference sequence). This CDR3 contains 15 residues. CDR3 region: CSARDRRGDPETQYF. The DNA of the CDR3 is TGTAGTGCTAGAGATCGGCGGGGGGACCCGGAGACCCAGTACTTC.

The gene calls are TRBV19 and TRBJ1-1, with D possibly being TRBD1 (6 bases). The V and J ends lost 7 bases and 3 bases respectively, with 12 bases between them. CDR1 and CDR2 (germline): LNHDA, SQIVND (reference sequence). The CDR3 is 13 amino acids. CDR3 sequence reads: CASKMGGHTEAFF. In nucleotides, the CDR3 is TGTGCCAGTAAGATGGGGGGCCACACTGAAGCTTTCTTT. Variable domain in full (rest from reference TRBV19 and TRBJ1-1): DGGITQSPKYLFRKEGQNVTLSCEQNLNHDAMYWYRQDPGQGLRLIYYSQIVNDFQKGDIAEGYSVSREKKESFPLTVTSAQKNPTAFYLCASKMGGHTEAFFGQGTRLTVV.

V is TRBV9 and J is TRBJ2-7; the D gene is possibly TRBD2 (6 bases). The V gene's germline CDR1 is SGDLS and CDR2 YYNGEE. This CDR3 spans 15 amino acids. V was shortened by 0 bases and J by 0 bases, with 10 bases between the two germline ends. CDR3 DNA sequence: TGTGCCAGCAGCGTAGGGGCGGGAAACTCCTACGAGCAGTACTTC. It is translated as CASSVGAGNSYEQYF.

The table lists this clonotype with a count of one. The junction departs from germline at one end; a sequencing error may be responsible. The rearrangement links TRBV12-3 or TRBV12-4 to TRBJ2-7, with no clear D. There are 14 residues in the CDR3. The CDR3 sequence is CASSSQNAHYEQHF. The CDR3 DNA is TGCGCCAGCAGTTCGCAGAATGCACACTACGAGCAGCACTTC.

The chain is built from TRBV2 and TRBJ2-1; TRBD2 matches 14 bases. Germline assignment: CDR1 SNHLY and CDR2 FYNNEI. V was pared by 6 bases and J by 8 bases, with 9 bases of the junction left unmatched. CDR3 size: 16 residues. Here the CDR3 DNA reads TGTGCCAGCAGCCTCGGGACTAGCGGGAGTCCGCATGAGCAGTTCTTC. Amino acids: CASSLGTSGSPHEQFF.

The rearrangement joins TRBV20-1 to TRBJ1-6; D is possibly TRBD1 (6 bases). Germline CDR1 DFQATT, CDR2 SNEGSKA (reference sequence). The CDR3 is made up of 14 amino acids. The V end was cut by 6 bases, the J end by 1 base, with 10 bases between. This chain's CDR3 is CSAKGGSYNSPLHF. DNA for the CDR3: TGCAGTGCGAAAGGGGGATCCTATAATTCACCCCTCCACTTT.

This clonotype was observed many times. The chain employs TRBV13 and TRBJ1-2; the match to TRBD1 covers 7 bases. Germline V CDR1 and CDR2: PRHDT, FYEKMQ (reference sequence). CDR3 size: 15 residues. Losses at the gene ends were 5 bases for V and 2 bases for J; bases not matched to a gene: 8. As DNA, the CDR3 is TGTGCCAGCAGCCGCCCCGCAGGGGGAAACTATGGCTACACCTTC. Amino acid sequence: CASSRPAGGNYGYTF.